One T cell receptor (beta chain) is described in this entry. Its antigen is not known. From germline, CDR1 is MGHDK and CDR2 SYGVNS. The junction had 6 bases not matched to a gene; V was cut back by 7 bases and J by 0 bases. The CDR3 totals 15 residues. While CD8+ and CD4+ T cells were isolated negatively, TEMRA cells were enriched by FACS. This sample stems from a study of CD8 T cells in Susac syndrome. As for the study in general: Blood was drawn from Susac syndrome patients while they were therapy-naive, on corticosteroids, or on intravenous immunoglobulin alone.

Reverse transcription of about 0.5 to 1 ug RNA was carried out with random hexamers. From the immunoSEQ multiplex PCR reads, TCRdb called clonotypes with MiXCR, one entry per CDR3 protein. The repertoire has around 170,000 distinct CDR3 sequences, approximately 94% of them found once; the top ten carry 0.12%. General study points: The study acknowledged a relatively small number of individuals in its TCR sequencing and HLA analysis.

Sequencing was performed on CD4+ T cells from PBMCs. The source of this sequence is a human donor with Susac syndrome. The chain carries TRBV25-1 and TRBJ2-3; 8 bases are a match to TRBD2. In nucleotides, the CDR3 is TGTGCCAGCACATATAGCGGGGTCAGCACAGATACGCAGTATTTT. Its translation is CASTYSGVSTDTQYF.